The entry that follows covers one TCR beta chain sequence. Its antigen is undetermined. The data originate from a study of shared clonotypes between healthy human individuals. 200 to 250 ng DNA, 30,000 to 35,000 T cell genomes, went into each sorted-subset replicate PCR. Produced via immunoSEQ multiplex PCR; TCRdb's table is partial and in-frame only. The table lists some 1 million clones, about 70% of them singletons. This CDR3 contains 13 residues. The trim removed 5 bases at V and 3 bases at J, leaving 4 bases unmatched. Germline V gene lookup returns CDR1 SGHNT and CDR2 YENEEA. Study-wide points: Generation probabilities of non-shared clonotypes were lower (relative to those shared by all four donors).

The sequenced sample consisted of memory CD4+ T cells sorted from blood. Indicated subset: CD45RA-negative fraction. This receptor was identified in a man between 18 and 35 years old in good health. The chain carries TRBV11-3 and TRBJ2-7; 7 bases are shared with TRBD1. The CDR3 DNA reads as TGTGCCAGCAGCCCTCGGACAGGCTACGAGCAGTACTTC. This codes for CASSPRTGYEQYF.